The present entry profiles one TCR beta chain with its context. The data belong to a study of blood T cell repertoires in COVID-19. Germline assignment: CDR1 GTSNPN and CDR2 SVGIG (reference sequence). The V and J ends lost 7 bases and 7 bases, in that order; junction bases with no gene match: 6. The length of the CDR3 is 13 residues. Sequenced by immunoSEQ multiplex PCR; TCRdb stores in-frame clones only, minus some. Among over 85,000 clones listed, roughly 87% were seen once. Sequencing was carried out using peripheral blood. This TCR came from a man aged 50-59 years with active COVID-19. The chain employs TRBV30 and TRBJ1-6; 8 bases line up with TRBD1. CDR3 nucleotide sequence: TGTGCCTTACGGACAGGGAGAAATTCACCCCTCCACTTT. Amino acids: CALRTGRNSPLHF.